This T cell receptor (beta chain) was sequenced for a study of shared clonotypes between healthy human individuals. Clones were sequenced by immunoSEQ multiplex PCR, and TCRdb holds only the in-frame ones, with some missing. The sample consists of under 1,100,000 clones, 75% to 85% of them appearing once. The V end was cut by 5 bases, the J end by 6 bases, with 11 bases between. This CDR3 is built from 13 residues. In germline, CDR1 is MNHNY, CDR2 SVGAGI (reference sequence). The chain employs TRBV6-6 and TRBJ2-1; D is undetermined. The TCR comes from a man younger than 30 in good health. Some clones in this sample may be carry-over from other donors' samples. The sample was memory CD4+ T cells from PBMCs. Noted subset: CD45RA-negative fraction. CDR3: CASSLGRFNEQFF. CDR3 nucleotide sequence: TGTGCCAGCAGTCTTGGCAGGTTCAATGAGCAGTTCTTC.